Listed below are T cell receptor beta chains from one sample, sequenced in a study of shared clonotypes between healthy human individuals. Sequenced by immunoSEQ multiplex PCR; TCRdb stores in-frame clones only, minus some. The data hold approximately 1,500,000 clones, with approximately 96% observed a single time. Sequenced sample: naive CD4+ T cells sorted from blood. The receptors were gathered from a man aged 30 to 45 in good health. Both conserved end residues are part of each CDR3. The order of the fields is J gene, V gene, D gene, clone size, CDR3 DNA, CDR3 protein. A D gene is named only where the DNA matches it firmly. A clone size is listed for some rows: how often the clone was seen (once, few, many), or a class if it is expanded.

>TRBJ1-5|TRBV7-9|TRBD1|few
TGTGCCAGCAGCTTAGGGAGTAGGGGACAGCACCATTTT
CASSLGSRGQHHF
>TRBJ2-7|TRBV15|TRBD2|-
TGTGCCACCAGCAGTCTAGCGGGTCCCTACGAGCAGTACTTC
CATSSLAGPYEQYF
>TRBJ2-7|TRBV20-1|-|-
TGCAGTGCTAGAGATTACGAGCAGTACTTC
CSARDYEQYF
>TRBJ2-7|TRBV6-1|-|-
TGTGCCAGCAGTGATGGACCGACCTACGAGCAGTACTTC
CASSDGPTYEQYF
>TRBJ2-7|TRBV10-2|TRBD2|-
TGCGCCAGCAGTCTCACTAGCGGGAGCGGCCACGAGCAGTACTTC
CASSLTSGSGHEQYF
>TRBJ2-2|TRBV5-1|TRBD1|-
TGCGCCAGCAGCGCCGGACAGGTGATAACCGGGGAGCTGTTTTTT
CASSAGQVITGELFF
>TRBJ2-7|TRBV18|TRBD1|-
TGTGCCAGCTCACGAAACAGGGGATCCTACGAGCAGTACTTC
CASSRNRGSYEQYF
>TRBJ1-1|TRBV5-4|-|-
TGTGCCAGCAGCTTGCAGACTGAAGCTTTCTTT
CASSLQTEAFF
>TRBJ2-1|TRBV5-1|-|-
TGCGCCAGCAGCCCTGGTTCGAGCGGAGTAGCGCAGTTCTTC
CASSPGSSGVAQFF
>TRBJ1-5|TRBV2|-|-
TGTGCCAGCAGCTACACATGGCTCGATCAGCCCCAGCATTTT
CASSYTWLDQPQHF
>TRBJ2-5|TRBV6-1|-|-
TGTGCCAGCAGTACCGGGACACCGCAAGAGACCCAGTACTTC
CASSTGTPQETQYF
>TRBJ1-4|TRBV28|-|-
TGTGCCAGCAGAGCGGTAAATGAAAAACTGTTTTTT
CASRAVNEKLFF
>TRBJ2-5|TRBV14|-|-
TGTGCCAGCAGCCAGGCCCGGGGGGAGACCCAGTACTTC
CASSQARGETQYF
>TRBJ2-1|TRBV5-8|TRBD2|-
TGTGCCAGCAGCTTGGCGGGACTAGCGGGAGCCTACAATGAGCAGTTCTTC
CASSLAGLAGAYNEQFF